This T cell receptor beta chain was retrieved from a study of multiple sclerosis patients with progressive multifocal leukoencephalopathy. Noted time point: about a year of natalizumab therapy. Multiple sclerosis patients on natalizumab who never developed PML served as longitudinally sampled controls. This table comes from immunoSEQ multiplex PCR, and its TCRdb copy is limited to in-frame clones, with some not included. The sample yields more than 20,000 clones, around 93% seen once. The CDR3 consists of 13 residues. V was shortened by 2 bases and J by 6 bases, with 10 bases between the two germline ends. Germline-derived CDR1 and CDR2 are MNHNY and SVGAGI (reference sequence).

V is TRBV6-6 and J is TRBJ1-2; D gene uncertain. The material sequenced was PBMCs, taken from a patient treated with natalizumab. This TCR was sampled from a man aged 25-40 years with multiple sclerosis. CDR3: CASSYEGEDGYTF. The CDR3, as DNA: TGTGCCAGCAGTTACGAGGGAGAGGATGGCTACACCTTC.